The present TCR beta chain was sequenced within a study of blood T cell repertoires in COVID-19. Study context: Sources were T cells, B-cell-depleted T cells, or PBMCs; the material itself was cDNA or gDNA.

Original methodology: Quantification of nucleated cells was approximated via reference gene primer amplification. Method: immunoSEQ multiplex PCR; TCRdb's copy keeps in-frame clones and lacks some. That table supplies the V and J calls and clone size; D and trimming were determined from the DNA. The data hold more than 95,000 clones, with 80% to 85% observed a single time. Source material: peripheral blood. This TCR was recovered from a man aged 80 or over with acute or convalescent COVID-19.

The CDR3 loop is CASSPPGQGDGYTF. The CDR3 DNA follows: TGTGCCAGTAGTCCCCCGGGACAGGGGGATGGCTACACCTTC. The gene calls are TRBV19 and TRBJ1-2; 11 bases fit TRBD1. Looked up from germline, CDR1 is LNHDA and CDR2 is SQIVND (reference sequence). The CDR3 length is 14 residues. J gave up 6 bases and V 5 bases, and 5 bases lay outside the gene matches.